This T cell receptor beta chain was sequenced during a study of type 1 and type 2 diabetes patients. As for the study in general: Magnetic bead positive selection isolated CD4+ or CD8+ T cells from PBMCs. Across the study, about 19,000,000 paired-end reads were produced. General observations from the study: Unmatched age and gender across groups might bias interpretation.

Between the trimmed V and J ends, which lost 5 bases and 6 bases, there was a span of 17 bases. Germline CDR1 LNHNV, CDR2 YYDKDF (reference sequence). The CDR3 consists of 15 residues. Genomic DNA was the PCR template. Amplification of the beta chain CDR3 used 30 forward and 13 reverse multiplex primers. Via MiXCR, TCRdb re-called the multiplex PCR reads, giving one row per CDR3 protein. The sample contains fewer than 350,000 distinct CDR3 sequences, roughly 50% of which appear only once. This clonotype turned up a few times. Antigen: not known. No donor had another autoimmune disease or recent infection within four weeks.

The receptor was isolated from a man younger than 35 with type 2 diabetes. Sequencing input: peripheral blood mononuclear cells (PBMCs). This rearrangement joins TRBV15 to TRBJ1-5, with a tentative D call TRBD1 (5 bases). Here the CDR3 DNA reads TGTGCCACCAGCGGTTCCGAGGGGACGGGTCAGCCCCAGCATTTT. Translated, it gives CATSGSEGTGQPQHF.